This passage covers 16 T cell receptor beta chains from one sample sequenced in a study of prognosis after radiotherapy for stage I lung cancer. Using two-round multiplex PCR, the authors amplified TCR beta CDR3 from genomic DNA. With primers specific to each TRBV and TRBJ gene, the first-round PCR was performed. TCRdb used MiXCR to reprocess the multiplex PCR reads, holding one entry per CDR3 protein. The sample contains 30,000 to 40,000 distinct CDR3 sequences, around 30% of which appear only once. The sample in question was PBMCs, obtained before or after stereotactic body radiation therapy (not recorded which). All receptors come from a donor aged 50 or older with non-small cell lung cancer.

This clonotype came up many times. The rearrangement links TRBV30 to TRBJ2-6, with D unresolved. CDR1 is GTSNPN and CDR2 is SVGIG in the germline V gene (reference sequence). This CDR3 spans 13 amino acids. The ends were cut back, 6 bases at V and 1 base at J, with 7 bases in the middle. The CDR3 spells CACDLSGANVLTF. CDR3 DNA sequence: TGTGCCTGCGACTTGTCTGGGGCCAACGTCCTGACTTTC.

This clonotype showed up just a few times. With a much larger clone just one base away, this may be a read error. The CDR3 region has the DNA TGCAGTGCTAGAAAGAGTACCCGGGGCATACGAGAGACCCAGTACTTC. As protein: CSARKSTRGIRETQYF. The genes are TRBV20-1 and TRBJ2-5; either TRBD1 or TRBD2 may fit D (5 bases each). Germline V gives CDR1 DFQATT, CDR2 SNEGSKA (reference sequence). V lost 2 bases and J lost 4, with 20 bases in between. CDR3 length: 16 amino acids.

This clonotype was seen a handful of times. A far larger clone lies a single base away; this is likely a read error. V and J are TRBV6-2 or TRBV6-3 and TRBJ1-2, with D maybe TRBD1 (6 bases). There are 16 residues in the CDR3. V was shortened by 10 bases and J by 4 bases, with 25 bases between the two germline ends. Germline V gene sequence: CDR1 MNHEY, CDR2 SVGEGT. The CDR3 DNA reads TGTGCCATCACCTCACAAGCACGGGCCAGGGGCTATGGCTACACCTTC. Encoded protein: CAITSQARARGYGYTF.

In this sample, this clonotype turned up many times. DNA for the CDR3: TGTGCCAGCAGTTTATATGCGGGGGTTGAAGCTTTCTTT. This translates into CASSLYAGVEAFF. V is TRBV28 and J is TRBJ1-1; D is possibly TRBD1 (5 bases). The germline V gene has CDR1 MDHEN and CDR2 SYDVKM. This CDR3 is built from 13 residues. The germline V and J ends were trimmed by 1 base and 7 bases, with 10 bases remaining between them.

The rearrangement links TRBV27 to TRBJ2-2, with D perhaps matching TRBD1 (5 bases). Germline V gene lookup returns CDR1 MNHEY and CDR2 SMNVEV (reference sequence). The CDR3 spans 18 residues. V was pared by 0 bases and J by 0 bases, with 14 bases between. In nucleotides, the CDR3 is TGTGCCAGCAGTTTATCCTACAGGCATTATACGAACACCGGGGAGCTGTTTTTT. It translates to CASSLSYRHYTNTGELFF.

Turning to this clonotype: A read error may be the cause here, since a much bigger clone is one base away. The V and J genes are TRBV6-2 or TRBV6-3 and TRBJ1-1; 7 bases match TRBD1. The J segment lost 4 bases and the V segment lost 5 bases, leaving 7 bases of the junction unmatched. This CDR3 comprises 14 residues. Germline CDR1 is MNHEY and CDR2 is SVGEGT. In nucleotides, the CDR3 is TGTGCCAGCAGTCCCTCCGCAGGGGGCACTGAAGCTTTCTTT. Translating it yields CASSPSAGGTEAFF.

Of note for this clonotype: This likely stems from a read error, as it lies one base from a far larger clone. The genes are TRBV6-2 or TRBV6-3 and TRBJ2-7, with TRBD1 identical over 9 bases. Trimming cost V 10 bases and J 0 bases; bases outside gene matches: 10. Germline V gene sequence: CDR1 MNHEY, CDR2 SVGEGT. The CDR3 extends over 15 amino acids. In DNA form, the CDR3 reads TGTGCCATCAGCCAAGGGACAGGGCCCTCCTACGAGCAGTACTTC. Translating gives CAISQGTGPSYEQYF.

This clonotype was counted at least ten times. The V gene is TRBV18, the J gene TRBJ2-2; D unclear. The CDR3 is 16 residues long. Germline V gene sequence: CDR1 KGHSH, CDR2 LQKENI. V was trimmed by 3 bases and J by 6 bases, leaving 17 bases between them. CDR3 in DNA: TGTGCCAGCTCACCCAATTCGTTCGGCGGAGCCGGGGAGCTGTTTTTT. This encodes CASSPNSFGGAGELFF.

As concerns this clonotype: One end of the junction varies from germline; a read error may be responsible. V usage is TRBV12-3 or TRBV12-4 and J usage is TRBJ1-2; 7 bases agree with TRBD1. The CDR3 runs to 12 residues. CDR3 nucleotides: TGTGCTATCAGTAACGGACAGGACGGCTACATCTTC. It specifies CAISNGQDGYIF.

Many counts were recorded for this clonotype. This chain's CDR3 is CSARDWSNSYNSPLHF. The DNA of the CDR3 is TGCAGTGCTAGAGATTGGAGTAACTCCTATAATTCACCCCTCCACTTT. The J gene is TRBJ1-6, the V gene TRBV20-1; D gene uncertain. Germline CDR1 DFQATT, CDR2 SNEGSKA (reference sequence). The CDR3 consists of 16 residues. V lost 0 bases and J 0 bases, leaving 9 bases between the germline ends.

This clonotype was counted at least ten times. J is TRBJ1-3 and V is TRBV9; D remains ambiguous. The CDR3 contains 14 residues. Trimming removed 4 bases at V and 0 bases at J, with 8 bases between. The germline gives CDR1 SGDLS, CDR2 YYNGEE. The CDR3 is CASSPRSSGNTIYF. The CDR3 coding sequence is TGTGCCAGCAGCCCCCGGAGCTCTGGAAACACCATATATTTT.

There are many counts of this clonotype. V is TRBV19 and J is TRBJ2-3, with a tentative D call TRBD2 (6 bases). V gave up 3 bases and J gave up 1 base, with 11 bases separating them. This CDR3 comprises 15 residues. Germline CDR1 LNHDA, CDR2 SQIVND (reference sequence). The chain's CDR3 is CASSIRRGRTDTQYF. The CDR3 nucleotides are TGTGCCAGTAGTATTCGGAGGGGCCGCACAGATACGCAGTATTTT.

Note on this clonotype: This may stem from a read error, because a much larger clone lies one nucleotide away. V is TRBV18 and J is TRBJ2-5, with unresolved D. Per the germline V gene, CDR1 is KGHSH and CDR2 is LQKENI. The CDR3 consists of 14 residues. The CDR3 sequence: CVSSPRQVEETQYF. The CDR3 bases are TGTGTCAGCTCACCACGTCAGGTGGAAGAGACCCAGTACTTC.

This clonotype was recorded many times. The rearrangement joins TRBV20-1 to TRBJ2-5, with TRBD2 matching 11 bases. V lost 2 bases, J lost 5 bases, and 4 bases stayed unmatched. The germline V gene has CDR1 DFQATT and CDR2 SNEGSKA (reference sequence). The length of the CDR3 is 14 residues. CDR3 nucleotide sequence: TGCAGTGCTAGACCTCTAGCGGGGGGTGAGACCCAGTACTTC. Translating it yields CSARPLAGGETQYF.

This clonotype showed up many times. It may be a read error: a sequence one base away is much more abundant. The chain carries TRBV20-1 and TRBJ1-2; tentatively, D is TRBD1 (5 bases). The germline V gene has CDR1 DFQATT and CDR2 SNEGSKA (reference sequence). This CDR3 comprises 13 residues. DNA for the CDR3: TGCAGCCCCTCAGGGACGACTAGCTATGGCTACACCTTC. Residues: CSPSGTTSYGYTF.

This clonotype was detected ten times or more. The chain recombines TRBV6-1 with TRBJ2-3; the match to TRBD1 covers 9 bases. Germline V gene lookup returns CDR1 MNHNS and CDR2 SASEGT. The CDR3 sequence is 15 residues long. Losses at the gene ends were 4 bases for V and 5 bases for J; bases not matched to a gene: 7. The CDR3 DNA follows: TGTGCCAGCAGTGTACAAGGACAGGGGCAAGATACGCAGTATTTT. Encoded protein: CASSVQGQGQDTQYF.